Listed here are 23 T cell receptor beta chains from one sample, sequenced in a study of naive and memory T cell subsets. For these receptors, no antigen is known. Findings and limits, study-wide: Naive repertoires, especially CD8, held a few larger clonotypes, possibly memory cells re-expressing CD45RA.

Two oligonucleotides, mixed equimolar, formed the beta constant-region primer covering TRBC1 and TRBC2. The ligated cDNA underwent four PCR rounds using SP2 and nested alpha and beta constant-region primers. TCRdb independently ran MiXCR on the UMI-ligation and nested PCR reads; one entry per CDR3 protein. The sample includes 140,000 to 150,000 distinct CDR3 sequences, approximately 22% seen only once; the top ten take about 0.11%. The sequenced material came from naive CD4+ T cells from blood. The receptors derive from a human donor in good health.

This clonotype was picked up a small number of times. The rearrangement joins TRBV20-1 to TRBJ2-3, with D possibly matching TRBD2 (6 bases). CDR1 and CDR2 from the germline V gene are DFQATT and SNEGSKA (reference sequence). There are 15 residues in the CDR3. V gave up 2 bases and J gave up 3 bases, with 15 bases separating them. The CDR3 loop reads CSARSTGEVTDTQYF. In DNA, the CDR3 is TGCAGTGCTAGATCAACCGGGGAGGTAACAGATACGCAGTATTTT.

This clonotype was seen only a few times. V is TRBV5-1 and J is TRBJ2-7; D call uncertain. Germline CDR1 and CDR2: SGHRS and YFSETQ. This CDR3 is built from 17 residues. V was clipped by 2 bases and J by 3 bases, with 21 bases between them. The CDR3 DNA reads TGCGCCAGCAGCTTCGTCAAGACCAACCCCTTGAGCTACGAGCAGTACTTC. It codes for CASSFVKTNPLSYEQYF.

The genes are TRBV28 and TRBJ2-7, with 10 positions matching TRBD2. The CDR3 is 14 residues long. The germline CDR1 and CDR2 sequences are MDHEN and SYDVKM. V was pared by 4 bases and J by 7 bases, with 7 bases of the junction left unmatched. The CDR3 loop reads CASSWLAGVGEQYF. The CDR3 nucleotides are TGTGCCAGCAGTTGGCTAGCGGGAGTAGGTGAGCAGTACTTC. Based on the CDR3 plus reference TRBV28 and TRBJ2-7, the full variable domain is DVKVTQSSRYLVKRTGEKVFLECVQDMDHENMFWYRQDPGLGLRLIYFSYDVKMKEKGDIPEGYSVSREKKERFSLILESASTNQTSMYLCASSWLAGVGEQYFGPGTRLTVT.

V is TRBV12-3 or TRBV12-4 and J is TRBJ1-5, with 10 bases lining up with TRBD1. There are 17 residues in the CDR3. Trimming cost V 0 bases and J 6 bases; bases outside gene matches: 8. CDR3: CASSLALGDRGGQPQHF. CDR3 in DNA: TGTGCCAGCAGTTTAGCGCTGGGGGACAGGGGAGGTCAGCCCCAGCATTTT.

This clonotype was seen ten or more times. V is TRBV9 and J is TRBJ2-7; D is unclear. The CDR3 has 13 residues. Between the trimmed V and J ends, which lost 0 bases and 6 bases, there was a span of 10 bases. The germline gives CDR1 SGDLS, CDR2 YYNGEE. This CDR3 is CASSVVGLGEQYF. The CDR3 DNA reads TGTGCCAGCAGCGTAGTGGGTCTGGGCGAGCAGTACTTC.

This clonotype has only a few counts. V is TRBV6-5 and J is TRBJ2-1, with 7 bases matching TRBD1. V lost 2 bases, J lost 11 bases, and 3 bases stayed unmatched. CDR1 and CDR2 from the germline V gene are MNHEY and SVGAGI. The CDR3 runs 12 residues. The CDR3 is CASSYGDSKQFF. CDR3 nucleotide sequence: TGTGCCAGCAGTTACGGGGACAGTAAGCAGTTCTTC.

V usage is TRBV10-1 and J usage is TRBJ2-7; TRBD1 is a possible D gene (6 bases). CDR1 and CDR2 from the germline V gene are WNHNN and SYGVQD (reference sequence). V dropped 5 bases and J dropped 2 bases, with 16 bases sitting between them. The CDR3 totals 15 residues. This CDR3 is CASSSGRGGTYEQYF. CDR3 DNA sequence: TGCGCCAGCAGTTCGGGCAGGGGTGGGACCTACGAGCAGTACTTC.

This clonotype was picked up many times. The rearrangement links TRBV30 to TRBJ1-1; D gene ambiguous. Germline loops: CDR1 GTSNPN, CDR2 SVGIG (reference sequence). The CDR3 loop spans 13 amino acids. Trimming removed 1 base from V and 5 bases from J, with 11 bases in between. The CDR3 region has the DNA TGTGCCTGGAGTGGAGGGTTGAGGACTGAAGCTTTCTTT. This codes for CAWSGGLRTEAFF. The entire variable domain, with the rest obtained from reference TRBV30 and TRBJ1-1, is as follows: SQTIHQWPATLVQPVGSPLSLECTVEGTSNPNLYWYRQAAGRGLQLLFYSVGIGQISSEVPQNLSASRPQDRQFILSSKKLLLSDSGFYLCAWSGGLRTEAFFGQGTRLTVV.

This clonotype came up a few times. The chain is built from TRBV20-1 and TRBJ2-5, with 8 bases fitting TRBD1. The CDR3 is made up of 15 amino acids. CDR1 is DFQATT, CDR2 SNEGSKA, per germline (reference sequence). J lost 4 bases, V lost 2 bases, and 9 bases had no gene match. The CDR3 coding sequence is TGCAGTGCTAGACCAACCGACAGGGGTAGAGAGACCCAGTACTTC. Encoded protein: CSARPTDRGRETQYF.

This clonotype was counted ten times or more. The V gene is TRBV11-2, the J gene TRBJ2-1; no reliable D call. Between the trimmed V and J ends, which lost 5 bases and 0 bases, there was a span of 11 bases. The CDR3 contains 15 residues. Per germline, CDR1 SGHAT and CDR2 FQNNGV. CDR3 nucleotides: TGTGCCAGCAGCCCCCTAACGAGCTCCTACAATGAGCAGTTCTTC. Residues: CASSPLTSSYNEQFF. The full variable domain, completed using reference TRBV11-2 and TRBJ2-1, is EAGVAQSPRYKIIEKRQSVAFWCNPISGHATLYWYQQILGQGPKLLIQFQNNGVVDDSQLPKDRFSAERLKGVDSTLKIQPAKLEDSAVYLCASSPLTSSYNEQFFGPGTRLTVL.

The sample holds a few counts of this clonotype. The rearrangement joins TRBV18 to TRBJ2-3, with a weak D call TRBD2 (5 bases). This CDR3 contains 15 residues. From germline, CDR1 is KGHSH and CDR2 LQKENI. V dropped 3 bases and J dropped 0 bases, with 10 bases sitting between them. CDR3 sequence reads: CASSPSGFSTDTQYF. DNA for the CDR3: TGTGCCAGCTCACCCAGCGGATTTAGCACAGATACGCAGTATTTT.

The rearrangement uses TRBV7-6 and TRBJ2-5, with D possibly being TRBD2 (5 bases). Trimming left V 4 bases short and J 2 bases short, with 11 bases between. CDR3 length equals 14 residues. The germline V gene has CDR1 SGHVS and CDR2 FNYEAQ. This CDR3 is CASSSQTNQETQYF. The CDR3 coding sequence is TGTGCCAGCAGCTCCCAGACTAATCAAGAGACCCAGTACTTC. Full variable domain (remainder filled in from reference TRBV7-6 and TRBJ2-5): GAGVSQSPRYKVTKRGQDVALRCDPISGHVSLYWYRQALGQGPEFLTYFNYEAQQDKSGLPNDRFSAERPEGSISTLTIQRTEQRDSAMYRCASSSQTNQETQYFGPGTRLLVL.

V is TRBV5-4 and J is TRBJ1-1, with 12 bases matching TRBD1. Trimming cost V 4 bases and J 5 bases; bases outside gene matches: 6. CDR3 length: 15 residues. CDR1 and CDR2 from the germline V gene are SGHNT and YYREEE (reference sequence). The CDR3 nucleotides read TGTGCCAGCAGCCCGGGACAGGGGGCTGGAACTGAAGCTTTCTTT. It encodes CASSPGQGAGTEAFF.

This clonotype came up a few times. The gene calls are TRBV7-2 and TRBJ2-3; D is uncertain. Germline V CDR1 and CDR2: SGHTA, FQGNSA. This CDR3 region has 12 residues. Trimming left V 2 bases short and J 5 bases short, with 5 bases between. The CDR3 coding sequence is TGTGCCAGCAGCTTAAATTTAGATACGCAGTATTTT. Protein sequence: CASSLNLDTQYF.

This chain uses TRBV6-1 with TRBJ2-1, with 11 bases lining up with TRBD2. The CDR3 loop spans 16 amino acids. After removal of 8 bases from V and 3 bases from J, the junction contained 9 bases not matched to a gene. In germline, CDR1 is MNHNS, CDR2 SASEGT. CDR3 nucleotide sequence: TGTGCCAGCGTCCAACTAGCGGGAGTTCTCTACAATGAGCAGTTCTTC. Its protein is CASVQLAGVLYNEQFF.

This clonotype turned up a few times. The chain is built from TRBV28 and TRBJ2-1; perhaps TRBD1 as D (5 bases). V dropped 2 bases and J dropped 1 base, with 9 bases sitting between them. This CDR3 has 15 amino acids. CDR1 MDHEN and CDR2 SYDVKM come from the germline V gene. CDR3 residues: CASSLMGPSYNEQFF. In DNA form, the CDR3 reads TGTGCCAGCAGTTTAATGGGGCCTTCCTACAATGAGCAGTTCTTC.

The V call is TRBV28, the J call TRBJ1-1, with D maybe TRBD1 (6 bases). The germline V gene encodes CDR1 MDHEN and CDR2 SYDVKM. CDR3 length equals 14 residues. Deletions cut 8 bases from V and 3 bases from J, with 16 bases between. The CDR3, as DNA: TGTGCCAGCGCCCAGGGGTTTACAGACACTGAAGCTTTCTTT. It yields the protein CASAQGFTDTEAFF.

This chain's CDR3 is CASGTPRQWQETQYF. The CDR3 coding sequence is TGTGCCAGCGGGACTCCTCGGCAGTGGCAAGAGACCCAGTACTTC. The rearrangement joins TRBV6-6 to TRBJ2-5; a possible D gene is TRBD2 (6 bases). The germline V gene has CDR1 MNHNY and CDR2 SVGAGI (reference sequence). The CDR3 length is 15 residues. V lost 8 bases and J lost 2, with 18 bases in between.

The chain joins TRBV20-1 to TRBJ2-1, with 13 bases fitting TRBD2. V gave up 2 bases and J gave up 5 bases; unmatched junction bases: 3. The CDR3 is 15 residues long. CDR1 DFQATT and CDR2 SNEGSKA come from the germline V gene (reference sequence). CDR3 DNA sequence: TGCAGTGCTAGAAGACTAGCGGGAGGCCACAATGAGCAGTTCTTC. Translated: CSARRLAGGHNEQFF.

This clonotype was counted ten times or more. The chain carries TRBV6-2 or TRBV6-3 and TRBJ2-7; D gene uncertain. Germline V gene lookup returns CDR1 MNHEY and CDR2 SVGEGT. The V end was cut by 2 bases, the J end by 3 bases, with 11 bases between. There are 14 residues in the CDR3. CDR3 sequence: CASSYPAGLYEQYF. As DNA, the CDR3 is TGTGCCAGCAGTTACCCAGCCGGCCTCTACGAGCAGTACTTC.

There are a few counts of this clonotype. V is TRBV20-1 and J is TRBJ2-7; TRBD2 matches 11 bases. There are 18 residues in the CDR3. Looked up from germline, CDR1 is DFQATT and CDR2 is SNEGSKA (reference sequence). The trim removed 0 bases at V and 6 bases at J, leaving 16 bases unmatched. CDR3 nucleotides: TGCAGTGCTAGAGATCGGGCTAGCGGGAGGTCGGTGGCGGGCGAGCAGTACTTC. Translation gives CSARDRASGRSVAGEQYF.

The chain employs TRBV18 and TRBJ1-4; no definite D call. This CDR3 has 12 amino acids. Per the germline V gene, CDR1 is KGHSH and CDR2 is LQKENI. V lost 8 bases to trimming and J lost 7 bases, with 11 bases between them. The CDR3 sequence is CASGRGPEKLFF. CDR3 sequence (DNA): TGTGCCAGCGGCCGAGGTCCTGAAAAACTGTTTTTT.

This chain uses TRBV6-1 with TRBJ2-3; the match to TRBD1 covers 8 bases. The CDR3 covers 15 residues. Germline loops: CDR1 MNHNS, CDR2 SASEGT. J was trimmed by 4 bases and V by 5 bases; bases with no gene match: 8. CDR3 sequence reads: CASSQTGVSADTQYF. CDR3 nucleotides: TGTGCCAGCAGTCAGACAGGGGTTTCTGCAGATACGCAGTATTTT.